This T cell receptor (beta chain) was documented in a study of Ad26.COV2.S vaccination and SARS-CoV-2 variants. Whole-study findings and limits: The authors reported substantial breadth in spike-specific CD8+ and CD4+ T cell responses after vaccination.

Of note for this clone: Its matching antigen is unknown.

CDR1 and CDR2 (germline): SGHDT, YYEEEE. This CDR3 region has 17 residues. V was clipped by 4 bases and J by 5 bases; unmatched bases: 10. Described treatment: roughly 20 received Ad26.COV2.S at low or high dose, single or two shots; about 5 received placebo; per-sample allocation not given. It was on day 63 after the first vaccine or placebo injection that samples were taken. Whoever gave the sample was an adult aged 18-55 years in Boston. Only in-frame clones appear in the TCRdb table, and some are missing; sequencing was by immunoSEQ multiplex PCR. The repertoire has 350,000 to 500,000 clones, roughly 89% of them found once; the top ten carry roughly 2.5%.

V gene TRBV5-6 combines with J gene TRBJ2-2; 11 bases line up with TRBD2. The specimen was peripheral blood, collected in a trial of Ad26.COV2.S vaccine versus placebo. This TCR derives from a person between 18 and 60 years old who received the Ad26.COV2.S COVID-19 vaccine or a placebo. CDR3 DNA: TGTGCCAGCAGCAGATTAGCGGGGGGGCCTCGGACCGGGGAGCTGTTTTTT. Translated: CASSRLAGGPRTGELFF.